This T cell receptor (beta chain) is from a study of cytomegalovirus exposure and HLA in healthy donors. General observations from the study: In vitro data verified a few CMV-associated chains as specific for CMV antigens.

PCR employed 60 Vbeta and 13 Jbeta primers. TCRdb's copy holds only in-frame clones and misses some; the assay was immunoSEQ multiplex PCR. Of about 140,000 clones listed, 55% to 85% are singletons. With V trimmed by 4 bases and J by 0 bases, 8 bases remained unmatched. CDR3 length: 17 residues. Germline-derived CDR1 and CDR2 are SGHNT and YYREEE (reference sequence). This cohort consisted of healthy bone marrow donors. Comments on this clone: Its antigen is not known.

The gene calls are TRBV5-4 and TRBJ2-1; 9 bases line up with TRBD2. Sample: PBMCs. The source of this sequence is a man in his forties in good health and CMV-seronegative. CDR3 DNA: TGTGCCAGCAGCCCCAGGTGGACTAGCGACTCCTACAATGAGCAGTTCTTC. This translates into CASSPRWTSDSYNEQFF.